Below, 17 T cell receptor beta chains from the same sample are listed, as sequenced in a study of blood T cell repertoires in COVID-19. This table comes from immunoSEQ multiplex PCR, and its TCRdb copy is limited to in-frame clones, with some not included. Seen here are approximately 140,000 clones, more than 65% observed once, and the top ten hold around 12%. Sample: peripheral blood. The receptors stem from a man older than 75 with acute or convalescent COVID-19.

This clone was picked up a small number of times. J is TRBJ1-1 and V is TRBV5-6, with D maybe TRBD1 (6 bases). Germline lookup yields CDR1 SGHDT and CDR2 YYEEEE. V lost 2 bases, J lost 6 bases, and 14 bases lay in between. The CDR3 is made up of 14 amino acids. This chain's CDR3 is CASSFTGGSAEAFF. CDR3 coding DNA: TGTGCCAGCAGCTTCACGGGGGGCTCCGCTGAAGCTTTCTTT.

The table lists this clone with a few counts. V usage is TRBV4-2 and J usage is TRBJ2-3; D is undetermined. This CDR3 comprises 15 residues. The germline V gene has CDR1 LGHNA and CDR2 YNFKEQ. Trimming shortened V by 1 base and J by 2 bases, and 10 bases separated the two germline ends. Written as DNA, the CDR3 is TGTGCCAGCAGCCAAGTTATTGAGGCCACAGATACGCAGTATTTT. Encoded protein: CASSQVIEATDTQYF.

The chain couples TRBV4-1 to TRBJ2-7; possible D gene TRBD2, 6 bases. Germline-derived CDR1 and CDR2 are MGHRA and YSYEKL. The CDR3 is made up of 13 amino acids. V gave up 4 bases and J gave up 12 bases, with 19 bases separating them. The CDR3 is CASSPEAGLPVYF. CDR3 nucleotides: TGCGCCAGCAGCCCTGAGGCGGGACTGCCGGTGTACTTC.

Of note for this clone: Other DNA sequences in this sample translate to the same CDR3. The chain recombines TRBV19 with TRBJ1-3, with D unresolved. Germline V CDR1 and CDR2: LNHDA, SQIVND (reference sequence). The V and J ends lost 5 bases and 0 bases respectively, with 8 bases between them. This CDR3 has 14 residues. The CDR3 DNA reads as TGTGCCAGTAGTCTCAGAGGCTCTGGAAACACCATATATTTT. Amino acids: CASSLRGSGNTIYF.

This clone has only one observation. The genes are TRBV4-2 and TRBJ2-2; 8 bases map to TRBD1. Germline CDR1 reads LGHNA; CDR2 reads YNFKEQ. J lost 5 bases, V lost 1 base, and 9 bases had no gene match. The CDR3 length is 17 residues. The CDR3: CASSQVGSRGQTGELFF. In nucleotides, the CDR3 is TGTGCCAGCAGCCAAGTCGGTTCCAGGGGGCAAACCGGGGAGCTGTTTTTT.

The genes are TRBV2 and TRBJ2-7; 8 bases are shared with TRBD1. Germline CDR1 and CDR2: SNHLY and FYNNEI. Trimming removed 5 bases from V and 0 bases from J; junction bases left unmatched: 3. The CDR3 contains 14 residues. The CDR3 sequence is CASSPDRGSYEQYF. As DNA, the CDR3 is TGTGCCAGCAGTCCCGACAGGGGCTCCTACGAGCAGTACTTC.

This rearrangement joins TRBV3-1 (or the pseudogene TRBV3-2) to TRBJ2-2, with D possibly TRBD2 on 6 matching bases. The germline V gene has CDR1 LGHDT and CDR2 YNNKEL (reference sequence). CDR3 size: 16 residues. The ends were cut back, 3 bases at V and 4 bases at J, with 15 bases in the middle. CDR3 in amino acids: CASSQGGGLGTGELFF. As DNA, the CDR3 is TGTGCCAGCAGCCAGGGAGGCGGGCTGGGCACCGGGGAGCTGTTTTTT.

The chain joins TRBV20-1 to TRBJ2-5, with 7 nucleotides matching TRBD1. This CDR3 has 11 amino acids. Looked up from germline, CDR1 is DFQATT and CDR2 is SNEGSKA (reference sequence). J lost 5 bases, V lost 6 bases, and 3 bases had no gene match. CDR3 DNA: TGCAGTGCGGGGACAGCGGAGACCCAGTACTTC. Translated: CSAGTAETQYF.

This clone turned up a few times. The rearrangement joins TRBV6-5 to TRBJ1-1, with D possibly matching TRBD1 (5 bases). This CDR3 is built from 12 residues. Trimming took off 2 bases at V and 10 bases at J, with 11 bases between the two ends. From germline, CDR1 is MNHEY and CDR2 SVGAGI. In nucleotides, the CDR3 is TGTGCCAGCAGTTACCGGGCAGGGCCAGCTTTCTTT. It encodes CASSYRAGPAFF.

The rearrangement joins TRBV7-2 to TRBJ2-1; 11 nucleotides align to TRBD2. Germline trimming cut 2 bases from V and 7 bases from J; bases unmatched to any gene: 4. The CDR3 runs to 15 residues. CDR1 and CDR2 (germline): SGHTA, FQGNSA. CDR3 sequence (DNA): TGTGCCAGCAGCTTATTAGCGGGGGGGCGTAATGAGCAGTTCTTC. This encodes CASSLLAGGRNEQFF.

The V gene is TRBV2, the J gene TRBJ1-2, with 7 bases matching TRBD1. This CDR3 is 13 amino acids long. Germline V CDR1 and CDR2: SNHLY, FYNNEI. Germline trimming cut 8 bases from V and 3 bases from J; bases unmatched to any gene: 6. In DNA, the CDR3 is TGTGCCAGCTTATCCGGGACAGACTATGGCTACACCTTC. The encoded protein is CASLSGTDYGYTF.

CDR3 region: CASSGNSGGKETQYF. The CDR3 bases are TGTGCCAGCAGCGGAAATAGCGGGGGTAAAGAGACCCAGTACTTC. The chain has TRBV9 and TRBJ2-5; 9 positions agree with TRBD2. Trimming took 3 bases from V and 3 from J; bases not matched to a gene: 6. The CDR3 consists of 15 residues. From germline, CDR1 is SGDLS and CDR2 YYNGEE.

The V gene is TRBV15, the J gene TRBJ2-3; the match to TRBD1 covers 8 bases. The V gene end was trimmed by 0 bases and the J gene end by 8 bases; junction bases not matched to a gene: 7. The germline V gene has CDR1 LNHNV and CDR2 YYDKDF (reference sequence). The CDR3 length is 15 residues. CDR3 sequence reads: CATSREDRDRFTQYF. CDR3 bases: TGTGCCACCAGCAGAGAGGACAGGGATCGGTTTACGCAGTATTTT.

The chain employs TRBV5-5 and TRBJ1-1, with D possibly being TRBD1 (6 bases). The germline V and J ends were trimmed by 4 bases and 3 bases, with 13 bases remaining between them. CDR3 size: 14 residues. Looked up from germline, CDR1 is SGHKS and CDR2 is YYEKEE (reference sequence). Written as DNA, the CDR3 is TGTGCCAGCAGCGCCGGACAGTCATACACTGAAGCTTTCTTT. This gives the protein CASSAGQSYTEAFF. Filled out from reference TRBV5-5 and TRBJ1-1, the complete variable domain reads DAGVTQSPTHLIKTRGQQVTLRCSPISGHKSVSWYQQVLGQGPQFIFQYYEKEERGRGNFPDRFSARQFPNYSSELNVNALLLGDSALYLCASSAGQSYTEAFFGQGTRLTVV.

The chain is built from TRBV7-3 and TRBJ2-3, with TRBD2 as a possible D gene (6 bases). Deletions cut 3 bases from V and 4 bases from J, with 14 bases between. The CDR3 covers 15 residues. Per germline, CDR1 SGHTA and CDR2 FQGTGA. CDR3 region: CASSLGLPPADTQYF. In DNA, the CDR3 is TGTGCCAGCAGCTTGGGACTTCCTCCCGCAGATACGCAGTATTTT.

This chain uses TRBV7-9 with TRBJ1-5; D gene uncertain. Germline V CDR1 and CDR2: SEHNR, FQNEAQ (reference sequence). The V end lost 4 bases, the J end lost 4 bases, and 8 bases lay between the germline ends. The CDR3 consists of 13 residues. CDR3 DNA: TGTGCCAGCAGCTCCTATGAGAATCAGCCCCAGCATTTT. Translated: CASSSYENQPQHF. The full variable domain, with the rest looked up from reference TRBV7-9 and TRBJ1-5, is DTGVSQNPRHKITKRGQNVTFRCDPISEHNRLYWYRQTLGQGPEFLTYFQNEAQLEKSRLLSDRFSAERPKGSFSTLEIQRTEQGDSAMYLCASSSYENQPQHFGDGTRLSIL.

The rearrangement links TRBV3-1 (or the pseudogene TRBV3-2) to TRBJ2-5; 7 bases align to TRBD1. V was clipped by 4 bases and J by 3 bases; unmatched bases: 5. The CDR3 has 14 amino acids. Germline CDR1 LGHDT, CDR2 YNNKEL (reference sequence). CDR3 loop: CASSLGTAEETQYF. Written as DNA, the CDR3 is TGTGCCAGCAGCCTTGGGACAGCCGAAGAGACCCAGTACTTC.